The table lists the clone carrying this T cell receptor (beta chain) with a count of one. The CDR3 has 16 amino acids. V was clipped by 4 bases and J by 0 bases, with 12 bases between them. Germline loops: CDR1 SGHVS, CDR2 FQNEAQ. The data were obtained in a study of blood T cell repertoires in COVID-19. Study summary: Samples taken during acute and convalescent COVID-19 were collected in the United States, Italy and Spain. In each case, the material was cDNA or gDNA derived from T cells, B-cell-depleted T cells, or PBMCs.

Assay: immunoSEQ multiplex PCR; the TCRdb copy retains only in-frame clones and omits some. The sample holds under 85,000 clones; around 90% are singletons and the top ten take 7.3%. The specimen sequenced was peripheral blood. This chain uses TRBV7-8 with TRBJ2-2; tentatively, D is TRBD2 (6 bases). This TCR came from a man aged 65 to 85 with acute or convalescent COVID-19. The DNA for the CDR3 is TGTGCCAGCAGCTCTGGGACTGGCGCGAACACCGGGGAGCTGTTTTTT. It yields the protein CASSSGTGANTGELFF.